Below are 26 T cell receptor beta chains sequenced from a single sample in a study of blood T cells in healthy people across ages. A J-beta primer mix and a sample-barcoded 5' primer were used in a second PCR of about 7 to 12 cycles. TCRdb independently ran MiXCR on the 5' RACE reads; one entry per CDR3 protein. The table records about 1.1 million distinct CDR3 sequences, around two fifths of them present only once. Sequenced: blood. These receptors all come from a man in his late teens or twenties in good health.

This clonotype has just one count. One junction end disagrees with the germline gene, perhaps due to a read error. The chain carries TRBV13 and TRBJ2-1; D might be TRBD2 (8 bases). This CDR3 has 16 residues. The germline V gene encodes CDR1 PRHDT and CDR2 FYEKMQ (reference sequence). CDR3 coding DNA: TGTGCCGGCAGCCCCCGGGAGGGGGCACGCTACAATGAGCAGTTCTTC. Protein sequence: CAGSPREGARYNEQFF.

This clonotype turned up a few times. The chain couples TRBV4-3 to TRBJ2-4; tentative D call: TRBD2 (5 bases). Germline values: CDR1 LGHNA, CDR2 YSLEER. This CDR3 spans 15 amino acids. Trimming removed 1 base at V and 0 bases at J, with 7 bases between. The CDR3 here is CASSQGAGAKNIQYF. In DNA form, the CDR3 reads TGCGCCAGCAGCCAAGGTGCGGGAGCCAAAAACATTCAGTACTTC.

This clonotype was seen ten or more times. The J gene is TRBJ1-2, the V gene TRBV25-1; D is ambiguous. Germline loops: CDR1 MGHDK, CDR2 SYGVNS. V lost 6 bases and J lost 7, with 9 bases in between. The CDR3 is 11 amino acids. The CDR3 region is CASRNSGGYTF. In nucleotides, the CDR3 is TGTGCCAGCAGGAACTCGGGTGGCTACACCTTC.

This clonotype came up a few times. The gene calls are TRBV25-1 and TRBJ2-3, with a weak D call TRBD2 (6 bases). Germline V gene lookup returns CDR1 MGHDK and CDR2 SYGVNS. Deletions cut 8 bases from V and 4 bases from J, with 19 bases between. The CDR3 length is 15 residues. CDR3: CASGSSAPSPDTQYF. DNA of the CDR3: TGTGCCAGCGGATCTAGCGCCCCCTCCCCAGATACGCAGTATTTT.

This clonotype was seen a handful of times. The rearrangement uses TRBV6-2 or TRBV6-3 and TRBJ2-7; tentatively, D is TRBD1 or TRBD2 (5 bases each). The length of the CDR3 is 14 residues. The germline V and J ends were trimmed by 6 bases and 1 base, with 13 bases remaining between them. CDR1 is MNHEY, CDR2 SVGEGT, per germline. Here the CDR3 DNA reads TGTGCCAGCAGAACGGGGCCCCCGTCCTACGAGCAGTACTTC. Translating gives CASRTGPPSYEQYF.

This clonotype has more than one count but fewer than ten. The chain employs TRBV4-1 and TRBJ2-5, with D maybe TRBD2 (6 bases). Between the trimmed V and J ends, which lost 2 bases and 0 bases, there was a span of 13 bases. The CDR3 loop spans 16 amino acids. Germline-derived CDR1 and CDR2 are MGHRA and YSYEKL. The CDR3 DNA follows: TGCGCCAGCAGCCAATTTCCGGGGGAAAACCAAGAGACCCAGTACTTC. This codes for CASSQFPGENQETQYF.

The chain links TRBV29-1 to TRBJ2-7, with 7 bases that match TRBD1. Germline trimming cut 4 bases from V and 2 bases from J; bases unmatched to any gene: 20. This CDR3 contains 18 residues. Looked up from germline, CDR1 is SQVTM and CDR2 is ANQGSEA. The CDR3 loop reads CSVAPTQYRGNPAYEQYF. The CDR3 DNA is TGCAGCGTTGCCCCTACTCAGTACAGGGGTAACCCGGCCTACGAGCAGTACTTC.

The table lists this clonotype with a few counts. The V and J genes are TRBV12-3 or TRBV12-4 and TRBJ2-1; D is uncertain. The CDR3 is made up of 15 amino acids. The V gene lost 2 bases and the J gene lost 6 bases, with 14 bases spanning the gap. The CDR3 sequence: CASSLSPPLGNEQFF. The CDR3 region has the DNA TGTGCCAGCAGTTTAAGCCCACCCCTAGGCAATGAGCAGTTCTTC.

This clonotype was seen only a few times. The rearrangement uses TRBV7-2 and TRBJ1-1, with unresolved D. The germline gives CDR1 SGHTA, CDR2 FQGNSA. The ends were cut back, 0 bases at V and 3 bases at J, with 8 bases in the middle. The CDR3 runs to 14 residues. CDR3 bases: TGTGCCAGCAGCTTAGCGACACCTTACACTGAAGCTTTCTTT. It encodes CASSLATPYTEAFF.

This clonotype has at least ten counts. V gene TRBV10-3 combines with J gene TRBJ1-1; D is uncertain. CDR3 length equals 14 residues. CDR1 ENHRY and CDR2 SYGVKD come from the germline V gene. The V end lost 10 bases, the J end lost 1 base, and 16 bases lay between the germline ends. The CDR3 DNA reads TGTGCCAGCACACTCGACCAGACGAACACTGAAGCTTTCTTT. This gives the protein CASTLDQTNTEAFF.

This chain uses TRBV7-2 with TRBJ1-1; no definite D call. V lost 5 bases and J lost 1, with 14 bases in between. The CDR3 has 15 amino acids. CDR1 and CDR2 (germline): SGHTA, FQGNSA. The CDR3 DNA reads TGTGCCAGCAGCCTTTTGGAAGACTCGAACACTGAAGCTTTCTTT. Protein: CASSLLEDSNTEAFF.

The rearrangement joins TRBV4-1 to TRBJ2-7; 14 bases fit TRBD2. This CDR3 is 17 amino acids long. V trimming: 3 bases; J trimming: 7 bases; junction bases outside the gene matches: 11. CDR1 is MGHRA and CDR2 is YSYEKL in the germline V gene. The DNA for the CDR3 is TGCGCCAGCAGCCAGGTGACTAGCGGGGGGGCCTACAATGAGCAGTACTTC. Translated, it gives CASSQVTSGGAYNEQYF.

V is TRBV18 and J is TRBJ2-1; 10 nucleotides agree with TRBD1. Germline V gene sequence: CDR1 KGHSH, CDR2 LQKENI. The CDR3 runs 16 residues. The V and J ends lost 8 bases and 1 base, in that order; junction bases with no gene match: 8. CDR3 amino acids: CASIPPGQGSYNEQFF. CDR3 nucleotides: TGTGCCAGCATACCACCGGGACAGGGGTCCTACAATGAGCAGTTCTTC.

Here the CDR3 DNA reads TGTGCCATCAGTGAGGGGCAGGCCTACTATGGCTACACCTTC. Its translation: CAISEGQAYYGYTF. V is TRBV10-3 and J is TRBJ1-2; D gene unclear. CDR1 and CDR2 (germline): ENHRY, SYGVKD. There are 14 residues in the CDR3. Trimming pared 2 bases from V and 3 bases from J, leaving 10 bases between.

The rearrangement uses TRBV30 and TRBJ2-5; unclear D gene. Germline V gene lookup returns CDR1 GTSNPN and CDR2 SVGIG (reference sequence). Trimming left V 0 bases short and J 4 bases short, with 9 bases between. The CDR3 is 13 residues long. The DNA for the CDR3 is TGTGCCTGGAGTGTTGGGCCCCTAGAGACCCAGTACTTC. Translated: CAWSVGPLETQYF.

This clonotype was seen once. The chain joins TRBV2 to TRBJ2-4, with a tentative D call TRBD1 (6 bases). V was pared by 6 bases and J by 13 bases, with 16 bases between. The germline V gene has CDR1 SNHLY and CDR2 FYNNEI. This CDR3 has 12 amino acids. DNA of the CDR3: TGTGCCAGCAGCGACACAGGGATCCGGCAGTACTTC. Residues: CASSDTGIRQYF.

The chain is built from TRBV20-1 and TRBJ2-4; the match to TRBD1 covers 11 bases. The V gene end was trimmed by 3 bases and the J gene end by 1 base; junction bases not matched to a gene: 11. The CDR3 extends over 18 amino acids. Germline V gene lookup returns CDR1 DFQATT and CDR2 SNEGSKA (reference sequence). CDR3 DNA: TGCAGTGCTAGCCCGGGACAGGGGGTCCAGGGGGCCAAAAACATTCAGTACTTC. Protein: CSASPGQGVQGAKNIQYF.

The chain couples TRBV20-1 to TRBJ1-1, with a tentative D call TRBD1 (5 bases). Germline assignment: CDR1 DFQATT and CDR2 SNEGSKA (reference sequence). The CDR3 loop spans 15 amino acids. The germline V and J ends were trimmed by 4 bases and 1 base, with 16 bases remaining between them. The CDR3 is CSANWVGQRNTEAFF. CDR3 DNA: TGCAGTGCTAATTGGGTTGGACAACGGAACACTGAAGCTTTCTTT.

This clonotype was counted only a few times. The chain is built from TRBV2 and TRBJ2-1; 7 bases map to TRBD1. Trimming removed 4 bases from V and 2 bases from J; junction bases left unmatched: 5. The CDR3 consists of 15 residues. The V gene's germline CDR1 is SNHLY and CDR2 FYNNEI. The chain's CDR3 is CASSGTGVTYNEQFF. CDR3 sequence (DNA): TGTGCCAGCAGTGGTACAGGGGTTACCTACAATGAGCAGTTCTTC.

V usage is TRBV7-2 and J usage is TRBJ1-2; D possibly corresponds to TRBD1 (5 bases). Germline V gives CDR1 SGHTA, CDR2 FQGNSA. V lost 5 bases and J 2 bases, leaving 18 bases between the germline ends. The CDR3 has 16 residues. The CDR3 region is CASSLNRDGENYGYTF. CDR3 bases: TGTGCCAGCAGCCTGAACCGGGACGGAGAAAACTATGGCTACACCTTC.

V and J are TRBV4-3 and TRBJ1-4; the D is unclear. Deletions cut 1 base from V and 4 bases from J, with 13 bases between. Germline V gene sequence: CDR1 LGHNA, CDR2 YSLEER. This CDR3 spans 16 amino acids. This CDR3 reads CASSQGQQENNEKLFF. CDR3 DNA sequence: TGCGCCAGCAGCCAAGGGCAGCAAGAAAATAATGAAAAACTGTTTTTT.

The J gene is TRBJ2-1, the V gene TRBV6-2 or TRBV6-3; 9 bases are a match to TRBD1. The ends lost 5 bases at V and 3 bases at J; junction bases unmatched: 8. The CDR3 extends over 16 amino acids. Looked up from germline, CDR1 is MNHEY and CDR2 is SVGEGT. CDR3 sequence (DNA): TGTGCCAGCAGTACCCCAGGGACAGGGTACTACAATGAGCAGTTCTTC. Its translation: CASSTPGTGYYNEQFF.

The chain recombines TRBV14 with TRBJ2-1; D remains ambiguous. V dropped 0 bases and J dropped 13 bases, with 13 bases sitting between them. Germline V gene data show CDR1 as SGHDN and CDR2 as FVKESK. This CDR3 has 13 residues. Here the CDR3 reads CASSQDLTETQFF. In nucleotides, the CDR3 is TGTGCCAGCAGCCAAGACTTAACAGAGACCCAGTTCTTC.

V and J are TRBV2 and TRBJ2-1; possibly TRBD1 for D (5 bases). The germline CDR1 and CDR2 sequences are SNHLY and FYNNEI. Trimming shortened V by 3 bases and J by 0 bases, and 21 bases separated the two germline ends. CDR3 length: 19 amino acids. The CDR3 protein is CASSDHLLGRPSSYNEQFF. Written as DNA, the CDR3 is TGTGCCAGCAGTGACCACCTTCTGGGGCGCCCCAGCTCCTACAATGAGCAGTTCTTC. The full variable domain, its missing parts supplied by reference TRBV2 and TRBJ2-1, is EPEVTQTPSHQVTQMGQEVILRCVPISNHLYFYWYRQILGQKVEFLVSFYNNEISEKSEIFDDQFSVERPDGSNFTLKIRSTKLEDSAMYFCASSDHLLGRPSSYNEQFFGPGTRLTVL.

This clonotype came up a few times. The chain has TRBV6-6 and TRBJ1-2; D gene ambiguous. V dropped 2 bases and J dropped 6 bases, with 7 bases sitting between them. CDR1 and CDR2 (germline): MNHNY, SVGAGI (reference sequence). This CDR3 region has 12 residues. The CDR3 region is CASSYRANGYTF. The CDR3 DNA sequence: TGTGCCAGCAGTTACAGGGCGAATGGCTACACCTTC.

This clonotype was seen only once. The CDR3 here is CASRDDGNQPQHF. CDR3 in DNA: TGTGCCAGCAGGGACGACGGCAATCAGCCCCAGCATTTT. The chain recombines TRBV6-2 or TRBV6-3 with TRBJ1-5; D is unclear. V lost 6 bases, J lost 2 bases, and 8 bases lay in between. The CDR3 sequence is 13 residues long. Germline V gives CDR1 MNHEY, CDR2 SVGEGT.